Described below is a single TCR beta chain sequence and its context. Its antigen remains unknown. The data are from a study of T cell responses to AZD1222 COVID-19 vaccine. The V gene's germline CDR1 is SEHNR and CDR2 FQNEAQ (reference sequence). The ends lost 5 bases at V and 7 bases at J; junction bases unmatched: 15. This CDR3 has 16 residues. General study points: Just six people given AZD1222 tested seropositive at baseline. Recipients of two AZD1222 doses showed rising Spike-specific TCR breadth and depth.

Sequencing was performed with immunoSEQ multiplex PCR; in TCRdb, only in-frame clones are kept and a portion is missing. This table has tens of thousands of clones, about 91% appearing once. Here the sequenced sample was peripheral blood, taken 28 days after the second AZD1222 dose. The TCR originated in an adult who received the AZD1222 COVID-19 vaccine. This chain links TRBV7-9 with TRBJ1-2, with TRBD1 identical over 8 bases. Here the CDR3 reads CASSGFAGGFPFGYTF. The CDR3 DNA reads TGTGCCAGCAGCGGGTTCGCAGGGGGCTTCCCTTTTGGCTACACCTTC.